This T cell receptor beta chain was recorded in a study of T cells after yellow fever vaccination. Study results and caveats: Weaker in magnitude, the secondary response showed a faster peak on day 5 versus 15. Abundant bulk-population clonotypes could contaminate the FACS-sorted repertoires. Most primary-vaccination clones recurred post-booster (around 95% CD4, around 86% CD8).

The CDR3 spans 15 residues. The V gene end was trimmed by 0 bases and the J gene end by 4 bases; junction bases not matched to a gene: 6. CDR1 DFQATT and CDR2 SNEGSKA come from the germline V gene (reference sequence). TCRdb re-derived calls from the 5' RACE reads in MiXCR, one entry per CDR3 protein. This table holds hundreds of thousands of distinct CDR3 sequences, over 8% found once. With respect to this clonotype: The target antigen is unknown.

The chain joins TRBV20-1 to TRBJ2-1, with TRBD2 matching 7 bases. The TCR originated in a man between 18 and 35 years old who received the YFV17D yellow fever vaccine. The sample was PBMCs, taken on the day of the first yellow fever vaccination. CDR3 protein: CSARDQAGLYNEQFF. For the CDR3, the DNA is TGCAGTGCTAGAGACCAAGCGGGGTTGTACAATGAGCAGTTCTTC.